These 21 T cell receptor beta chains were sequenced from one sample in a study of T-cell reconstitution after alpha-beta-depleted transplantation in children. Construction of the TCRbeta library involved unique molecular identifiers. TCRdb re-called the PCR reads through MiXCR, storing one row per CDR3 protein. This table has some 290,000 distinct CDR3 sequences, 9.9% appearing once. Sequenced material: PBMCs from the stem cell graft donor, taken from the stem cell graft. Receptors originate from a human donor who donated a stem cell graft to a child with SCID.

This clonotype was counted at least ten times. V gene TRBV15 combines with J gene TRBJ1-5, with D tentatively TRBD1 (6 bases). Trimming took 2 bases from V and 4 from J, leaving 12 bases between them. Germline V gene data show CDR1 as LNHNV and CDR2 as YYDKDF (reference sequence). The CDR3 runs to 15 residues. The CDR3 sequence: CATSRPRTENQPQHF. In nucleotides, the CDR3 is TGTGCCACCAGCAGACCGCGGACAGAAAATCAGCCCCAGCATTTT.

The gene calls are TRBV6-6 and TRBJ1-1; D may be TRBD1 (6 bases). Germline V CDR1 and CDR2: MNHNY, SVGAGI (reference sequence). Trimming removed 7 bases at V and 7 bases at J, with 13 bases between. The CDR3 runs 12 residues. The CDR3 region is CASTQGQIEAFF. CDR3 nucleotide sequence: TGTGCCAGCACTCAAGGACAGATTGAAGCTTTCTTT.

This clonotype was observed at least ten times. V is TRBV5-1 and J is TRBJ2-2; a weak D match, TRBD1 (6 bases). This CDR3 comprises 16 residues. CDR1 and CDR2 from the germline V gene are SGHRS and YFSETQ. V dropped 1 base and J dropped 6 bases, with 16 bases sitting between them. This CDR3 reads CASSLSLGAVAGELFF. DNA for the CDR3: TGCGCCAGCAGCTTGAGTCTGGGGGCCGTCGCCGGGGAGCTGTTTTTT. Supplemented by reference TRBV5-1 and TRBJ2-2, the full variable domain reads KAGVTQTPRYLIKTRGQQVTLSCSPISGHRSVSWYQQTPGQGLQFLFEYFSETQRNKGNFPGRFSGRQFSNSRSEMNVSTLELGDSALYLCASSLSLGAVAGELFFGEGSRLTVL.

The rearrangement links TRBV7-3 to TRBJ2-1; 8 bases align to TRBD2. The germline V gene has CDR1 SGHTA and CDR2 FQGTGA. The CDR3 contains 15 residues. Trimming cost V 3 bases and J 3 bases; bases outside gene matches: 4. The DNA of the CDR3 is TGTGCCAGCAGCTTCTTAGCGGGGAGCTACAATGAGCAGTTCTTC. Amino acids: CASSFLAGSYNEQFF.

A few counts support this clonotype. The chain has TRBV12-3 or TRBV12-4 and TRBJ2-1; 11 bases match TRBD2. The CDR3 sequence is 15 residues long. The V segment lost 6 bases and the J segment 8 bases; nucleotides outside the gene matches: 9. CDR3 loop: CASSPRTSGSYEQFF. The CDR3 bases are TGTGCCAGCAGCCCCCGGACTAGCGGGTCCTATGAGCAGTTCTTC.

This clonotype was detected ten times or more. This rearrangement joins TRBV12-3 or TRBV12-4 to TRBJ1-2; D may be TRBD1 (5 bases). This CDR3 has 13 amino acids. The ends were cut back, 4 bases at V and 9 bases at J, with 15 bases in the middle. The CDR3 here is CASSSGTRIRYTF. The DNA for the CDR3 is TGTGCCAGCAGTTCCGGGACGCGGATCCGCTACACCTTC.

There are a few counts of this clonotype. The CDR3: CSATGLNPRGKLFF. The CDR3 DNA reads as TGCAGTGCTACGGGACTAAATCCCCGGGGAAAACTGTTTTTT. The chain combines TRBV20-1 with TRBJ1-4; D perhaps matches TRBD1 (5 bases). This CDR3 has 14 amino acids. V was shortened by 4 bases and J by 10 bases, with 19 bases between the two germline ends. Looked up from germline, CDR1 is DFQATT and CDR2 is SNEGSKA (reference sequence).

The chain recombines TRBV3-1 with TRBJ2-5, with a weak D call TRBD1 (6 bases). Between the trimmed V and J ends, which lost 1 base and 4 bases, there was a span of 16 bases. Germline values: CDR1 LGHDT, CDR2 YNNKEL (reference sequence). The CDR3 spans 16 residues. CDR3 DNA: TGTGCCAGCAGCCAAGGCTGGCAGGGGTTAAGAGAGACCCAGTACTTC. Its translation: CASSQGWQGLRETQYF.

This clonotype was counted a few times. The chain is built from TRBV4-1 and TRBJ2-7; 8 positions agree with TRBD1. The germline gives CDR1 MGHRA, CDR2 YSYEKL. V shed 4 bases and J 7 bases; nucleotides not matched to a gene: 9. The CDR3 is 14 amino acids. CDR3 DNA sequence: TGCGCCAGCAGCCCTACTTCGGGGACAGGAGAGCAGTACTTC. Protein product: CASSPTSGTGEQYF.

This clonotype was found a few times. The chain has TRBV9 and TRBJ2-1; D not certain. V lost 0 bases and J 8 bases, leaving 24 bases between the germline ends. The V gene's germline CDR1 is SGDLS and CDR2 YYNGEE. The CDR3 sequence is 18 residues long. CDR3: CASSVAAAPRTFLDEQFF. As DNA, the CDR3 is TGTGCCAGCAGCGTAGCCGCGGCTCCCCGGACGTTTTTGGATGAGCAGTTCTTC.

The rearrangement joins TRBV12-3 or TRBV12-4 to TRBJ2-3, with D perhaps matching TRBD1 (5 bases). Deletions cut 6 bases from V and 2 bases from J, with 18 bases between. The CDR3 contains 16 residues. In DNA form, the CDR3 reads TGTGCCAGCAGCCAGGACACGCCATGGGCCACAGATACGCAGTATTTT. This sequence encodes CASSQDTPWATDTQYF.

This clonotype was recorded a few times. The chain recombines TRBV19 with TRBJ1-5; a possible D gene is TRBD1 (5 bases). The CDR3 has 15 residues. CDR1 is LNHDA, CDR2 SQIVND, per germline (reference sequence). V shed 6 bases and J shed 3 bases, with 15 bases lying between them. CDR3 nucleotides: TGTGCCAGTAGGAGCCCCGGACACCCCAATCAGCCCCAGCATTTT. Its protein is CASRSPGHPNQPQHF.

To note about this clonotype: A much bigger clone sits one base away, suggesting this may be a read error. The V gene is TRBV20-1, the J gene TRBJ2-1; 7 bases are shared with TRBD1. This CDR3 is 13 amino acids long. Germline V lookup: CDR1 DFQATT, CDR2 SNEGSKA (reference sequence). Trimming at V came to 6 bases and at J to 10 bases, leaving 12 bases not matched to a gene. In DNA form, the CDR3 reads TGCAGTGCGCCGGGACAGACCTCCCGGGAGCAGTTCTTC. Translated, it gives CSAPGQTSREQFF.

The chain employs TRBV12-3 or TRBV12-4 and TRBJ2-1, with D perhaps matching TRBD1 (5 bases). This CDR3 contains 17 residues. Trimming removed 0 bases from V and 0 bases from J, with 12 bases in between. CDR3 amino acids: CASSLARTWVSYNEQFF. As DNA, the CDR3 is TGTGCCAGCAGTTTAGCTCGGACATGGGTCTCCTACAATGAGCAGTTCTTC.

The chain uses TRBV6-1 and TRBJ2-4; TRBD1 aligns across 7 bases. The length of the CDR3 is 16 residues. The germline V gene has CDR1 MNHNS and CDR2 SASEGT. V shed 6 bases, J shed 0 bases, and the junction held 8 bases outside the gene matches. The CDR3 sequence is CASSATGKEAKNIQYF. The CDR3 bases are TGTGCCAGCAGCGCGACAGGGAAAGAAGCCAAAAACATTCAGTACTTC.

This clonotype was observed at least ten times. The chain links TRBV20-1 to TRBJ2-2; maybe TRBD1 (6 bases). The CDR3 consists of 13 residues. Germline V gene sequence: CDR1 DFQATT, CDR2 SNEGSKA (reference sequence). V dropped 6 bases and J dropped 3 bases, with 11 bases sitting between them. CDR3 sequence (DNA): TGCAGTGCCCGAACAGGGTACACCGGGGAGCTGTTTTTT. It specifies CSARTGYTGELFF.

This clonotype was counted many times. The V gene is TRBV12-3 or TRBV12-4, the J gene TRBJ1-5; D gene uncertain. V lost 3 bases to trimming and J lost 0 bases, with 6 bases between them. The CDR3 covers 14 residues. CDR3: CASSFSGSNQPQHF. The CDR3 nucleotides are TGTGCCAGCAGTTTTTCAGGTAGCAATCAGCCCCAGCATTTT.

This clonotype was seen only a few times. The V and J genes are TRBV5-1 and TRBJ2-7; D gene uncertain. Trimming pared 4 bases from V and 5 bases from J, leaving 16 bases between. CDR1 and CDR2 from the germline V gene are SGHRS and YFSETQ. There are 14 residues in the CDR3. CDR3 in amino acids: CASSRIGPLDEQYF. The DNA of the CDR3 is TGCGCCAGCAGCCGGATCGGCCCTCTTGACGAGCAGTACTTC.

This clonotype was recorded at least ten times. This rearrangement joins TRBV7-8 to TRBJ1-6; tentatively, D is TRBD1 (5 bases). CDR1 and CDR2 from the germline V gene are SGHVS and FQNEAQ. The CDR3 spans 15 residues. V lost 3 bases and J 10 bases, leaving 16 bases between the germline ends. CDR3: CASSLGGGEVSPLHF. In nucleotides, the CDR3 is TGTGCCAGCAGCTTGGGGGGAGGGGAAGTCTCACCCCTCCACTTT. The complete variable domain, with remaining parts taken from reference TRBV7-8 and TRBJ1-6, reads GAGVSQSPRYKVAKRGQDVALRCDPISGHVSLFWYQQALGQGPEFLTYFQNEAQLDKSGLPSDRFFAERPEGSVSTLKIQRTQQEDSAVYLCASSLGGGEVSPLHFGNGTRLTVT.

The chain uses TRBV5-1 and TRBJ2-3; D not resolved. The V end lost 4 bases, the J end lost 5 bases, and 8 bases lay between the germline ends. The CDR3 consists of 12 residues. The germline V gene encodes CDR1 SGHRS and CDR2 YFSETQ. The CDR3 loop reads CASSQARDTQYF. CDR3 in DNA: TGCGCCAGCAGCCAGGCGAGAGATACGCAGTATTTT.

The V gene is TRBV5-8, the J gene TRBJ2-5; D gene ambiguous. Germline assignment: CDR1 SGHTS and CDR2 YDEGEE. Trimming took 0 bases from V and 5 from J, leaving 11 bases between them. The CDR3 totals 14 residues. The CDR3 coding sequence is TGTGCCAGCAGCTTGGCCGGCAGTTATGAGACCCAGTACTTC. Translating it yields CASSLAGSYETQYF.